A selection of T cell receptor beta chains follows, all from one sample in a study of EBV T-cell therapy then PD-1 blockade in nasopharyngeal carcinoma. Only in-frame clones appear in the TCRdb table, and some are missing; sequencing was by immunoSEQ multiplex PCR. The table includes some 17,000 clones, over 70% detected once. Their antigen targets remain unknown. The input for sequencing was CD8+ T cells from blood, taken at day 0 from a patient whose treatment included autologous EBV-specific T cells and nivolumab. Receptors were obtained from a man aged 40-50 years with nasopharyngeal carcinoma. CDR3s include the opening cysteine and the closing phenylalanine or tryptophan. A D gene is named only where the DNA matches it firmly. Clone size is stated in some rows and not others, as once, few, many or a class when expanded.

clone_size j_call v_call d_call cdr3_aa cdr3_nt
- TRBJ1-1 TRBV12-3/TRBV12-4 - CASRQVRTEAFF TGTGCCAGCAGACAGGTGCGGACTGAAGCTTTCTTT
- TRBJ2-2 TRBV6-4 TRBD1 CASSAGTGRTEGTGELFF TGTGCCAGCAGCGCCGGGACAGGTCGAACGGAGGGCACCGGGGAGCTGTTTTTT
- TRBJ1-2 TRBV6-1 - CASSELLGGGGNYGYTF TGTGCCAGCAGTGAATTGTTAGGCGGAGGGGGTAACTATGGCTACACCTTC
- TRBJ2-1 TRBV13 TRBD1 CASSNSGTGKQEQFF TGTGCCAGCAGTAATTCCGGGACAGGGAAACAGGAGCAGTTCTTC
few TRBJ2-6 TRBV6-4 TRBD2 CASSSGDLSGANVLTF TGTGCCAGCTCAAGCGGGGATCTCTCTGGGGCCAACGTCCTGACTTTC
- TRBJ2-2 TRBV13 - CAGSLTVTGELFF TGTGCCGGCAGCTTAACAGTGACCGGGGAGCTGTTTTTT
few TRBJ1-5 TRBV9 TRBD1 CASSPTGASNQPQHF TGTGCCAGCAGCCCTACAGGGGCGAGCAATCAGCCCCAGCATTTT
- TRBJ1-2 TRBV9 TRBD1 CASSSRTGAYGYTF TGTGCCAGCAGCTCGCGGACAGGGGCCTATGGCTACACCTTC
- TRBJ1-5 TRBV2 - CASSEEGDQPQHF TGTGCCAGCAGTGAAGAGGGTGATCAGCCCCAGCATTTT
- TRBJ2-7 TRBV5-1 - CASSLDRYEQYF TGCGCCAGCAGCCTAGACCGGTACGAGCAGTACTTC
few TRBJ2-1 TRBV7-8 - CASSLEVATIPSYNEQFF TGTGCCAGCAGCTTAGAGGTTGCCACAATCCCGTCCTACAATGAGCAGTTCTTC
- TRBJ2-7 TRBV5-1 - CASSLGTTYEQYF TGCGCCAGCAGCCTCGGGACAACCTACGAGCAGTACTTC
- TRBJ2-3 TRBV28 - CASRGFPFTDTQYF TGTGCCAGCAGAGGCTTCCCTTTCACAGATACGCAGTATTTT
few TRBJ1-2 TRBV7-3 - CASSSPGLNYGYTF TGTGCCAGCAGCTCCCCGGGTCTTAACTATGGCTACACCTTC
- TRBJ2-7 TRBV24-1 - CATSTGYSYEQYF TGTGCCACCAGTACAGGGTACTCCTACGAGCAGTACTTC
- TRBJ2-1 TRBV19 TRBD1 CASSGQGAYNEQFF TGTGCCAGCTCAGGACAGGGGGCCTACAATGAGCAGTTCTTC
- TRBJ2-7 TRBV2 TRBD1 CASREWIQGALYEQYF TGTGCCAGCAGGGAGTGGATTCAGGGGGCGCTTTACGAGCAGTACTTC
- TRBJ2-6 TRBV6-2/TRBV6-3 - CASSSQVSGANVLTF TGTGCCAGCAGCTCGCAGGTCTCTGGGGCCAACGTCCTGACTTTC
- TRBJ1-2 TRBV4-1 - CASSYPGPRPLGDYGYTF TGCGCCAGCAGCTACCCCGGCCCAAGACCTCTTGGGGACTATGGCTACACCTTC
- TRBJ2-5 TRBV28 TRBD2 CASSLMVIGLAQETQYF TGTGCCAGCAGTTTAATGGTGATAGGACTAGCCCAAGAGACCCAGTACTTC
medium-sized TRBJ1-1 TRBV5-4 TRBD1 CASSPRTGGNTEAFF TGTGCCAGCAGCCCGAGAACAGGGGGGAACACTGAAGCTTTCTTT
- TRBJ2-7 TRBV9 - CASSAGDVYEQYF TGTGCCAGCAGCGCCGGCGACGTGTACGAGCAGTACTTC
- TRBJ1-1 TRBV23-1 - CASSPRVGRRNEAFF TGCGCCAGCAGCCCGAGAGTAGGGCGACGAAATGAAGCTTTCTTT